One and the same sample provided the 18 T cell receptor beta chains below, sequenced in a study of control samples from healthy donors and cancer patients. Only in-frame clones appear in the TCRdb table, and some are missing; sequencing was by immunoSEQ multiplex PCR. The sample records some 79,000 clones, more than 85% being singletons. The sample was blood. These receptors came from a woman aged 50 to 65 in good health.

This clone was counted a few times. The rearrangement joins TRBV19 to TRBJ2-5, with 10 bases lining up with TRBD2. CDR3 length equals 19 residues. CDR1 is LNHDA, CDR2 SQIVND, per germline (reference sequence). V gave up 1 base and J gave up 3 bases; unmatched junction bases: 14. For the CDR3, the DNA is TGTGCCAGTAGTATAGGATTAGGTCGGAGCGGGAGGGTTGAAGAGACCCAGTACTTC. Translation gives CASSIGLGRSGRVEETQYF.

A few counts support this clone. The chain uses TRBV7-6 and TRBJ1-6; D gene unclear. Germline values: CDR1 SGHVS, CDR2 FNYEAQ. V lost 1 base and J lost 3, with 7 bases in between. CDR3 size: 15 residues. CDR3 DNA sequence: TGTGCCAGCAGCTTAGTACAGAGCTATAATTCACCCCTCCACTTT. Residues: CASSLVQSYNSPLHF.

The chain is built from TRBV19 and TRBJ2-7; D gene ambiguous. Looked up from germline, CDR1 is LNHDA and CDR2 is SQIVND (reference sequence). The CDR3 spans 11 residues. V dropped 8 bases and J dropped 5 bases, with 10 bases sitting between them. The CDR3 is CASQRGDEQYF. The DNA of the CDR3 is TGTGCCAGTCAAAGAGGCGACGAGCAGTACTTC. Full variable domain (rest looked up from reference TRBV19 and TRBJ2-7): DGGITQSPKYLFRKEGQNVTLSCEQNLNHDAMYWYRQDPGQGLRLIYYSQIVNDFQKGDIAEGYSVSREKKESFPLTVTSAQKNPTAFYLCASQRGDEQYFGPGTRLTVT.

The rearrangement joins TRBV19 to TRBJ2-3; 10 nucleotides match TRBD2. The CDR3 is 15 residues long. CDR1 and CDR2 (germline): LNHDA, SQIVND (reference sequence). Unmatched junction bases numbered 0, after V lost 0 bases and J lost 3 bases. CDR3 nucleotides: TGTGCCAGTAGTATAGATAGCGGGAGGACAGATACGCAGTATTTT. Amino acids: CASSIDSGRTDTQYF. Variable domain in full (rest from reference TRBV19 and TRBJ2-3): DGGITQSPKYLFRKEGQNVTLSCEQNLNHDAMYWYRQDPGQGLRLIYYSQIVNDFQKGDIAEGYSVSREKKESFPLTVTSAQKNPTAFYLCASSIDSGRTDTQYFGPGTRLTVL.

This clone was detected only a few times. V usage is TRBV29-1 and J usage is TRBJ2-1, with 11 bases aligning to TRBD1. In germline, CDR1 is SQVTM, CDR2 ANQGSEA. V trimming: 0 bases; J trimming: 1 base; junction bases outside the gene matches: 8. The CDR3 contains 18 residues. The CDR3 DNA reads as TGCAGCGTTGAAGATCGACGCGGGACAGGGGGGTCCTACAATGAGCAGTTCTTC. Residues: CSVEDRRGTGGSYNEQFF.

CDR3 sequence: CASSTGQGAREQYF. In DNA, the CDR3 is TGTGCCAGCTCAACGGGACAGGGGGCGAGAGAGCAGTACTTC. J is TRBJ2-7 and V is TRBV18, with TRBD1 identical over 12 bases. Germline trimming cut 5 bases from V and 7 bases from J; bases unmatched to any gene: 6. This CDR3 contains 14 residues. Germline lookup yields CDR1 KGHSH and CDR2 LQKENI.

This sequence joins TRBV28 and TRBJ2-2; 7 bases match TRBD2. CDR1 and CDR2 from the germline V gene are MDHEN and SYDVKM. V was clipped by 7 bases and J by 5 bases; unmatched bases: 13. The CDR3 is 16 amino acids. DNA of the CDR3: TGTGCCAGCATCTCTGACGGGAGGCTTTTAACCGGGGAGCTGTTTTTT. It yields the protein CASISDGRLLTGELFF.

This chain uses TRBV27 with TRBJ1-2, with D maybe TRBD1 (5 bases). Trimming took off 1 base at V and 8 bases at J, with 17 bases between the two ends. This CDR3 comprises 15 residues. CDR1 is MNHEY and CDR2 is SMNVEV in the germline V gene (reference sequence). The CDR3 protein is CASSLLGRREEGYTF. The CDR3 DNA sequence: TGTGCCAGCAGTTTATTGGGACGTCGGGAGGAGGGCTACACCTTC.

V usage is TRBV6-5 and J usage is TRBJ1-3, with a weak D call TRBD1 (5 bases). The CDR3 contains 15 residues. Germline assignment: CDR1 MNHEY and CDR2 SVGAGI. V was pared by 5 bases and J by 8 bases, with 19 bases between. The CDR3 loop is CASSPGRAAADTIYF. The CDR3 DNA reads TGTGCCAGCAGTCCTGGCAGGGCGGCTGCGGACACCATATATTTT.

This CDR3 is CASSLGRANYGYTF. The DNA of the CDR3 is TGTGCCAGCAGCTTGGGCAGGGCTAACTATGGCTACACCTTC. The J gene is TRBJ1-2, the V gene TRBV7-8; tentatively, D is TRBD1 (5 bases). Per the germline V gene, CDR1 is SGHVS and CDR2 is FQNEAQ. The V end was cut by 3 bases, the J end by 0 bases, with 8 bases between. The CDR3 sequence is 14 residues long.

This clone was recorded only once. The chain links TRBV9 to TRBJ2-2; D uncertain. Per the germline V gene, CDR1 is SGDLS and CDR2 is YYNGEE. This CDR3 comprises 15 residues. V lost 0 bases and J 1 base, leaving 7 bases between the germline ends. CDR3 coding DNA: TGTGCCAGCAGCGTAGGCGTGCTGAACACCGGGGAGCTGTTTTTT. It translates to CASSVGVLNTGELFF.

This chain uses TRBV28 with TRBJ2-3, with 9 bases matching TRBD2. J was trimmed by 6 bases and V by 2 bases; bases with no gene match: 6. CDR1 MDHEN and CDR2 SYDVKM come from the germline V gene. This CDR3 spans 15 amino acids. The CDR3 sequence: CASSLPLAGTDTQYF. The DNA of the CDR3 is TGTGCCAGCAGTTTACCCCTAGCGGGAACTGATACGCAGTATTTT.

The J gene is TRBJ2-3, the V gene TRBV2; D call uncertain. CDR1 SNHLY and CDR2 FYNNEI come from the germline V gene. V lost 10 bases and J 0 bases, leaving 14 bases between the germline ends. The CDR3 has 14 residues. The CDR3 reads CATSRDSSTDTQYF. The CDR3 DNA reads as TGTGCCACCTCGAGAGATTCTAGCACAGATACGCAGTATTTT.

The chain is built from TRBV7-9 and TRBJ1-3; 11 bases are a match to TRBD1. The CDR3 has 16 residues. V lost 3 bases to trimming and J lost 9 bases; unmatched junction nucleotides: 10. Per the germline V gene, CDR1 is SEHNR and CDR2 is FQNEAQ (reference sequence). The CDR3: CASSFPPGQGDGTIYF. The CDR3 nucleotides read TGTGCCAGCAGCTTTCCGCCGGGACAGGGGGACGGCACCATATATTTT.

The V call is TRBV28, the J call TRBJ2-2, with 14 positions matching TRBD2. The CDR3 loop spans 18 amino acids. Germline V gene lookup returns CDR1 MDHEN and CDR2 SYDVKM. V was clipped by 5 bases and J by 3 bases; unmatched bases: 8. The CDR3 reads CASSLIRLAGGYTGELFF. The CDR3 coding sequence is TGTGCCAGCAGTCTGATCAGACTAGCGGGAGGGTACACCGGGGAGCTGTTTTTT.

This clone was observed a handful of times. The V and J genes are TRBV3-1 (or the pseudogene TRBV3-2) and TRBJ2-7, with D maybe TRBD2 (5 bases). The germline CDR1 and CDR2 sequences are LGHDT and YNNKEL (reference sequence). This CDR3 spans 11 amino acids. The ends were cut back, 2 bases at V and 7 bases at J, with 6 bases in the middle. DNA of the CDR3: TGTGCCAGCAGCCAATCGGGAGAGCAGTACTTC. Encoded protein: CASSQSGEQYF.

The chain combines TRBV6-5 with TRBJ1-5, with TRBD1 identical over 7 bases. The CDR3 has 15 residues. Per germline, CDR1 MNHEY and CDR2 SVGAGI. After removal of 5 bases from V and 3 bases from J, the junction contained 7 bases not matched to a gene. The CDR3 nucleotides read TGTGCCAGCAGTCCGACAGGGATGCCCAATCAGCCCCAGCATTTT. Its protein product is CASSPTGMPNQPQHF.

J is TRBJ2-3 and V is TRBV5-4, with D tentatively TRBD2 (6 bases). Deletions cut 0 bases from V and 1 base from J, with 12 bases between. CDR1 is SGHNT and CDR2 is YYREEE in the germline V gene (reference sequence). This CDR3 has 16 residues. The DNA of the CDR3 is TGTGCCAGCAGCTTGGAGGCGTGGGAGGGCACAGATACGCAGTATTTT. As protein: CASSLEAWEGTDTQYF.